This T cell receptor beta chain derives from a study of beta chain features in type 1 diabetes. Study-wide background: Patients and healthy donors were similar in age, gender and cell yields. Overall study findings and caveats: Shortening that was moderate but significant affected the TCRB CDR3s of Type 1 diabetes patients in all four CD4+ subsets.

Expressed TCRB transcripts were sequenced because the isolated RNA had all been reverse transcribed beforehand. The repertoire was sequenced with immunoSEQ multiplex PCR; TCRdb's copy has only in-frame clones and lacks some. The table shows 500,000 to 650,000 clones, with 12% occurring only once. CD4+ naive, central memory, regulatory and stem cell-like memory subsets were isolated by sorting on CD45RO/CCR7/CD25/CD127/CD95/CD27. Post-sort purity exceeded 95% for all sorted populations. A few counts support this clone. The target antigen is unknown. This CDR3 has 14 amino acids. V lost 6 bases, J lost 5 bases, and 6 bases stayed unmatched. Germline values: CDR1 MDHEN, CDR2 SYDVKM.

This clonotype was obtained from a man between 25 and 39 years old with type 1 diabetes. This chain links TRBV28 with TRBJ2-1; TRBD1 matches 8 bases. Sequenced sample: naive CD4+ T cells from blood. CDR3 DNA: TGTGCCAGCAGCCCGGGACAGGCGGACAATGAGCAGTTCTTC. It translates to CASSPGQADNEQFF.